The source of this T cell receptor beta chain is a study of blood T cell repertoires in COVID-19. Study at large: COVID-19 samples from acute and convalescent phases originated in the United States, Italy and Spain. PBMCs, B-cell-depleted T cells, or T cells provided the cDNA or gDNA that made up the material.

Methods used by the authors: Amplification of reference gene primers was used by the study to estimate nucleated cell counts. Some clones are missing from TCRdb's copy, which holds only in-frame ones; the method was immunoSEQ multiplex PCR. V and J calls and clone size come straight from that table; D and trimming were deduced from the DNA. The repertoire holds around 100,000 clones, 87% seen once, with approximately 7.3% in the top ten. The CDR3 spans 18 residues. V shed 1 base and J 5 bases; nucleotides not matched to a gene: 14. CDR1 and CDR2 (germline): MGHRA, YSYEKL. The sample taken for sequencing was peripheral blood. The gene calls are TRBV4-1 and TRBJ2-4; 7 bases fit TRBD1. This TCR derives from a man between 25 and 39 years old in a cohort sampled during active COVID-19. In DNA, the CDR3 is TGCGCCAGCAGCCAAGGTCTGGCGGCAGGGGGAACTGAAAACATTCAGTACTTC. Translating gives CASSQGLAAGGTENIQYF.